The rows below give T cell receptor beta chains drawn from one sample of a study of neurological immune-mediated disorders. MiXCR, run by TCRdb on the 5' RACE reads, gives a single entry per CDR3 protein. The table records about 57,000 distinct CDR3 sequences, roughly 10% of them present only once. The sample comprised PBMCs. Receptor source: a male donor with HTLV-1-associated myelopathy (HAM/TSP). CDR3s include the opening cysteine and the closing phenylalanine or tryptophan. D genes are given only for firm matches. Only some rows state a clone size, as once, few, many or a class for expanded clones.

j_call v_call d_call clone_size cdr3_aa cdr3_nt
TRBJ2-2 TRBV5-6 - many CASSLEGAFPGELFF TGTGCCAGCAGCTTGGAGGGCGCGTTCCCCGGGGAGCTGTTTTTT
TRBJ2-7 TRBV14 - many CASSQVSYEQYF TGTGCCAGCAGCCAAGTAAGCTACGAGCAGTACTTC
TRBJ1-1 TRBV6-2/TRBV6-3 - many CASRKDSWNTEAFF TGTGCCAGCAGGAAGGACAGTTGGAACACTGAAGCTTTCTTT
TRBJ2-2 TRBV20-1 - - CSAEDSSNTWELFF TGCAGTGCAGAGGACAGTAGCAACACCTGGGAGCTGTTTTTT
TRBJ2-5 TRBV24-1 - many CATSAQTITNRQETQYF TGTGCCACCAGTGCCCAAACGATTACAAACCGGCAAGAGACCCAGTACTTC
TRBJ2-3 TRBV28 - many CASSFSGRAHGTQYF TGTGCCAGCAGTTTTAGCGGAAGGGCCCATGGTACGCAGTATTTT
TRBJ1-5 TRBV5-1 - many CASSLAGGQNQPQHF TGCGCCAGCAGCTTGGCGGGGGGGCAGAATCAGCCCCAGCATTTT
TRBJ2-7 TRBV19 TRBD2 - CASSIDPGGYEQYF TGTGCCAGTAGTATAGATCCGGGGGGTTACGAGCAGTACTTC
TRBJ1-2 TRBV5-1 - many CASSFDGIQGYTF TGCGCCAGCAGCTTTGACGGGATTCAGGGCTACACCTTC
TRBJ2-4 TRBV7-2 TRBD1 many CASTDRGQNIQYF TGTGCCAGCACCGACAGGGGGCAAAACATTCAGTACTTC
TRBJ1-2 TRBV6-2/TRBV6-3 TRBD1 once CASSSPGTGFHRGYTF TGTGCCAGCAGCTCCCCGGGGACAGGGTTCCACCGGGGCTACACCTTC
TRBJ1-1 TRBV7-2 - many CASSSDRNTEAFF TGTGCCAGCAGCTCGGACAGGAACACTGAAGCTTTCTTT
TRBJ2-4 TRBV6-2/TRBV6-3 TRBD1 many CASSHRQGWENIQYF TGTGCCAGCAGCCATCGACAGGGCTGGGAAAACATTCAGTACTTC
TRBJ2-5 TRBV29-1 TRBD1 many CSVTSGTGKETQYF TGCAGCGTTACCAGCGGGACAGGGAAAGAGACCCAGTACTTC
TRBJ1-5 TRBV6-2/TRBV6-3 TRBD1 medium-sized CATRQGSSNQPQHF TGTGCCACCAGACAGGGTAGTAGCAATCAGCCCCAGCATTTT